Listed here are 15 T cell receptor beta chains from one sample, sequenced in a study of cytomegalovirus exposure and HLA in healthy donors. The PCR was carried out with 60 Vbeta primers and 13 Jbeta primers. Here immunoSEQ multiplex PCR was the method, and the copy in TCRdb shows in-frame clones only, minus some. The table has 84,000 or so clones, 62% seen once. The sequenced material came from PBMCs. The receptors stem from a woman in her twenties or thirties in good health and CMV-seropositive.

The CDR3, as DNA: TGTGCCAGCAGCGTAGCGGCAGGGGCTACGAACACTGAAGCTTTCTTT. It codes for CASSVAAGATNTEAFF. The genes are TRBV9 and TRBJ1-1; a possible D gene is TRBD1 (6 bases). Per germline, CDR1 SGDLS and CDR2 YYNGEE. Between the trimmed V and J ends, which lost 0 bases and 1 base, there was a span of 13 bases. CDR3 length equals 16 residues.

V and J are TRBV5-1 and TRBJ2-7; perhaps TRBD2 as D (5 bases). CDR1 and CDR2 from the germline V gene are SGHRS and YFSETQ. The CDR3 length is 16 residues. Deletions cut 7 bases from V and 0 bases from J, with 20 bases between. The CDR3 DNA sequence: TGCGCCAGCGAGGAGGACCGGAGGCCCGTCTCCTACGAGCAGTACTTC. This sequence encodes CASEEDRRPVSYEQYF. The variable domain in full, with the rest retrieved from reference TRBV5-1 and TRBJ2-7, is KAGVTQTPRYLIKTRGQQVTLSCSPISGHRSVSWYQQTPGQGLQFLFEYFSETQRNKGNFPGRFSGRQFSNSRSEMNVSTLELGDSALYLCASEEDRRPVSYEQYFGPGTRLTVT.

In the case of this clone: This same CDR3 is encoded by further DNA sequences in the sample. The chain couples TRBV2 to TRBJ1-1, with TRBD1 matching over 7 bases. The V gene's germline CDR1 is SNHLY and CDR2 FYNNEI. V dropped 6 bases and J dropped 4; count of bases not matched to a gene: 5. This CDR3 spans 13 amino acids. The CDR3, as DNA: TGTGCCAGCAGGGGCCAGGGGGGCACTGAAGCTTTCTTT. Translating gives CASRGQGGTEAFF. Full variable domain (rest looked up from reference TRBV2 and TRBJ1-1): EPEVTQTPSHQVTQMGQEVILRCVPISNHLYFYWYRQILGQKVEFLVSFYNNEISEKSEIFDDQFSVERPDGSNFTLKIRSTKLEDSAMYFCASRGQGGTEAFFGQGTRLTVV.

This clone was detected a few times. V is TRBV9 and J is TRBJ2-2; 7 bases are a match to TRBD2. V lost 1 base to trimming and J lost 2 bases; unmatched junction nucleotides: 5. CDR1 and CDR2 (germline): SGDLS, YYNGEE. This CDR3 has 16 residues. The CDR3 nucleotides read TGTGCCAGCAGCGTAACTAGCGAAGCTAACACCGGGGAGCTGTTTTTT. It is translated as CASSVTSEANTGELFF. Combining the CDR3 with reference TRBV9 and TRBJ2-2 gives the whole variable domain DSGVTQTPKHLITATGQRVTLRCSPRSGDLSVYWYQQSLDQGLQFLIQYYNGEERAKGNILERFSAQQFPDLHSELNLSSLELGDSALYFCASSVTSEANTGELFFGEGSRLTVL.

The rearrangement uses TRBV7-9 and TRBJ2-5; 11 nucleotides align to TRBD2. The junction had 11 bases not matched to a gene; V was cut back by 3 bases and J by 2 bases. The CDR3 totals 18 residues. CDR1 is SEHNR, CDR2 FQNEAQ, per germline (reference sequence). The CDR3 coding sequence is TGTGCCAGCAGCTTGGGGGTCGCTAGCGGGGGGCGGCAAGAGACCCAGTACTTC. Encoded protein: CASSLGVASGGRQETQYF. Full variable domain (rest looked up from reference TRBV7-9 and TRBJ2-5): DTGVSQNPRHKITKRGQNVTFRCDPISEHNRLYWYRQTLGQGPEFLTYFQNEAQLEKSRLLSDRFSAERPKGSFSTLEIQRTEQGDSAMYLCASSLGVASGGRQETQYFGPGTRLLVL.

This clone came up a few times. This chain joins TRBV7-9 and TRBJ1-2, with 9 positions matching TRBD1. V lost 0 bases and J lost 2; bases outside the gene matches: 4. Per the germline V gene, CDR1 is SEHNR and CDR2 is FQNEAQ (reference sequence). This CDR3 contains 16 residues. CDR3 region: CASSLAVGQGNYGYTF. CDR3 bases: TGTGCCAGCAGCTTAGCGGTGGGACAGGGAAACTATGGCTACACCTTC.

The chain links TRBV27 to TRBJ1-2, with TRBD1 matching 11 bases. CDR1 and CDR2 (germline): MNHEY, SMNVEV (reference sequence). CDR3 length: 12 amino acids. V shed 5 bases, J shed 8 bases, and the junction held 1 base outside the gene matches. The CDR3 sequence is CASSRTGGGYTF. The CDR3 DNA follows: TGTGCCAGCAGTAGGACAGGGGGCGGCTACACCTTC.

V and J are TRBV30 and TRBJ1-2; D not resolved. With 3 bases removed from V and 7 bases from J, the gap between germline ends came to 6 bases. Germline-derived CDR1 and CDR2 are GTSNPN and SVGIG (reference sequence). The CDR3 length is 10 residues. Here the CDR3 reads CAWRYVGYTF. CDR3 nucleotide sequence: TGTGCCTGGAGATATGTTGGCTACACCTTC.

The chain uses TRBV2 and TRBJ1-2; D gene ambiguous. Germline loops: CDR1 SNHLY, CDR2 FYNNEI. V was trimmed by 4 bases and J by 4 bases, leaving 7 bases between them. The CDR3 length is 12 residues. The CDR3 spells CASSGSTYGYTF. The CDR3 DNA follows: TGTGCCAGCAGTGGGTCTACCTATGGCTACACCTTC.

The chain joins TRBV18 to TRBJ2-3; D gene unclear. Trimming cost V 4 bases and J 6 bases, with 5 bases left between them. The germline CDR1 and CDR2 sequences are KGHSH and LQKENI. The CDR3 spans 11 residues. As DNA, the CDR3 is TGTGCCAGCTCACACAGTGATACGCAGTATTTT. Encoded protein: CASSHSDTQYF.

V gene TRBV7-8 combines with J gene TRBJ2-7, with D perhaps TRBD2 (6 bases). Germline V lookup: CDR1 SGHVS, CDR2 FQNEAQ. The CDR3 has 13 residues. Trimming stripped 8 bases from V and 2 bases from J, with 13 bases between. Written as DNA, the CDR3 is TGTGCCAGCGGCCGGGACTTACCCTACGAGCAGTACTTC. Translating it yields CASGRDLPYEQYF.

The rearrangement links TRBV6-5 to TRBJ2-3; TRBD2 agrees at 7 bases. This CDR3 is 15 amino acids long. The V gene end was trimmed by 3 bases and the J gene end by 1 base; junction bases not matched to a gene: 4. Germline V gene data show CDR1 as MNHEY and CDR2 as SVGAGI. CDR3 amino acids: CASSYEAGGTDTQYF. In DNA form, the CDR3 reads TGTGCCAGCAGTTATGAGGCGGGGGGCACAGATACGCAGTATTTT.

This chain joins TRBV7-3 and TRBJ2-1, with a tentative D call TRBD2 (5 bases). V was cut by 5 bases and J by 10 bases, with 15 bases left in between. The CDR3 sequence is 13 residues long. Per the germline V gene, CDR1 is SGHTA and CDR2 is FQGTGA. CDR3 in DNA: TGTGCCAGCAGCCGCCGGGATTCGACGGAGCAGTTCTTC. Translated: CASSRRDSTEQFF.

This clone was seen a handful of times. This chain uses TRBV19 with TRBJ1-2, with a possible D match to TRBD1 (5 bases). The V gene lost 4 bases and the J gene lost 5 bases, with 20 bases spanning the gap. This CDR3 is built from 16 residues. Germline V gives CDR1 LNHDA, CDR2 SQIVND (reference sequence). CDR3 in DNA: TGTGCCAGTAGTACGGGGGGGGTAAACACCCGGTATGGCTACACCTTC. The encoded protein is CASSTGGVNTRYGYTF.

The J gene is TRBJ2-2, the V gene TRBV29-1; possible D gene TRBD1, 6 bases. The V end lost 6 bases, the J end lost 5 bases, and 31 bases lay between the germline ends. The germline CDR1 and CDR2 sequences are SQVTM and ANQGSEA. The CDR3 runs to 19 residues. DNA for the CDR3: TGCAGCGTCGAAAGACGGTGGGGAATTGGGCAGGGGATGACCGGGGAGCTGTTTTTT. Protein sequence: CSVERRWGIGQGMTGELFF.